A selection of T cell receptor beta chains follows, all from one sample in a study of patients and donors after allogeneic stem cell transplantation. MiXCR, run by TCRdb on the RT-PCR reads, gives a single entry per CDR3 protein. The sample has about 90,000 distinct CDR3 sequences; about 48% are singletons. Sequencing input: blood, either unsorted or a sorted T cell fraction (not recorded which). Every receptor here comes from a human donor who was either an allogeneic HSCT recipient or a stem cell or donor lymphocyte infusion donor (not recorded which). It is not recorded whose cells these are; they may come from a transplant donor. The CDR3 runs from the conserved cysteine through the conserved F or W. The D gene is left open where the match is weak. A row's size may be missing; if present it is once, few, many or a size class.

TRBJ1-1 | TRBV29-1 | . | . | TGCAGCGCACACAACTGGGGCACTGAAGCTTTCTTT | CSAHNWGTEAFF
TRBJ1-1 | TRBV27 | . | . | TGTGCCAGCATCGGGGGGGCGGTCACGAACACTGAAGCTTTCTTT | CASIGGAVTNTEAFF
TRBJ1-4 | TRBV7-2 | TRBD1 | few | TGTGCCAGCAGCTTAAGGGGCAGGGGGAACGATAATGAAAAACTGTTTTTT | CASSLRGRGNDNEKLFF
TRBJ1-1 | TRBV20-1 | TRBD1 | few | TGCAGTGCTAGAAAGGGGGCGGAGACTTTCTTT | CSARKGAETFF
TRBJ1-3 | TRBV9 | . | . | TGTGCCAGCAGCCTCAGCCAGGGCGCCTCTGGAAACACCATATATTTT | CASSLSQGASGNTIYF
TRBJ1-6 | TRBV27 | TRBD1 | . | TGTGCCAGCAGTGCGACAGGGGAGCGGCATTCACCCCTCAACTTT | CASSATGERHSPLNF
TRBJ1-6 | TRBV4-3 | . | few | TGCGCCAGTCAAAACAGGAACATTCGGAATTCACCCCTCCACTTT | CASQNRNIRNSPLHF
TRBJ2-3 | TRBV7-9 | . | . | TGTGCCAGCAGTTACGCCCAGGGGCTCCCCACAGATACGCAGTATTTT | CASSYAQGLPTDTQYF
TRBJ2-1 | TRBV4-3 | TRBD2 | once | TGCGCCAGCAGCCCAGCGGGAGTCTACAATGAGCAGTTCTTC | CASSPAGVYNEQFF
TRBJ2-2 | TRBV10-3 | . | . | TGTGCCATCAGGCCTGAGTCGAACACCGGGGAGCTGTTTTTT | CAIRPESNTGELFF
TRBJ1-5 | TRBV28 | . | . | TGTGCCAGCAGTTTGTTGCCCCGATCGGGGACGATCGATCAGCCCCAGCATTTT | CASSLLPRSGTIDQPQHF
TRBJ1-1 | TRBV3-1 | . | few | TGTGCCAGCAGCCCCCGGACCTTCGGCACTGAAGCTTTCTTT | CASSPRTFGTEAFF
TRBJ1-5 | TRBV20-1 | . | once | TGCAGTGCCGGGGGAGGGGCCAATCAGCCCCAGCATTTT | CSAGGGANQPQHF
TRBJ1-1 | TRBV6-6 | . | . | TGTGCCAGCAGACACGGGGGGGGCGGCACTGAAGCTTTCTTT | CASRHGGGGTEAFF
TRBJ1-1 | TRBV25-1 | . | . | TGTGCCAGCAGGCTAGGGGAGGAAGCTTTCTTT | CASRLGEEAFF
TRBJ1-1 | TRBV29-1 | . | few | TGCAGCGTTTTGATGAACACTGAAGCTTTCTTT | CSVLMNTEAFF
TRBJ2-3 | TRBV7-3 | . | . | TGTGCCAGCAGCTCACAGGGCCATCGCACAGATACGCAGTATTTT | CASSSQGHRTDTQYF